Listed here is a single T cell receptor (beta chain). Profiled with immunoSEQ multiplex PCR; TCRdb holds only in-frame clones, not every one. The profile covers nearly 40,000 clones, with over 65% appearing a single time and about 14% taken by the ten largest. CDR1 and CDR2 from the germline V gene are MNHEY and SMNVEV (reference sequence). The CDR3 is made up of 13 amino acids. V was cut by 6 bases and J by 2 bases, with 8 bases left in between. This entry is derived from a study of blood T cell repertoires in COVID-19. This sequence originates from a man in his forties or fifties with active or convalescent COVID-19. The rearrangement uses TRBV27 and TRBJ1-5; D not resolved. Specimen: peripheral blood. The CDR3: CASSQARNQPQHF. CDR3 sequence (DNA): TGTGCCAGCAGCCAGGCCCGCAATCAGCCCCAGCATTTT.